A single sample is the source of the 13 T cell receptor beta chains below, sequenced in a study of blood T cell repertoires in COVID-19. Produced via immunoSEQ multiplex PCR; TCRdb's table is partial and in-frame only. The sample lists approximately 250,000 clones; around 84% were seen once. Sequencing used peripheral blood. The source of these receptors is a man aged 55 to 70 with acute or convalescent COVID-19.

The chain links TRBV5-1 to TRBJ2-7; 9 nucleotides agree with TRBD2. Germline V gene lookup returns CDR1 SGHRS and CDR2 YFSETQ. V lost 4 bases, J lost 3 bases, and 5 bases stayed unmatched. The CDR3 is 14 residues long. The DNA of the CDR3 is TGCGCCAGCAGCCCTGGAGCGGGGGGCTACGAGCAGTACTTC. The encoded protein is CASSPGAGGYEQYF.

The gene calls are TRBV3-1 (or the pseudogene TRBV3-2) and TRBJ1-4; D uncertain. V lost 6 bases, J lost 2 bases, and 13 bases lay in between. The length of the CDR3 is 15 residues. CDR1 is LGHDT and CDR2 is YNNKEL in the germline V gene (reference sequence). CDR3 DNA sequence: TGTGCCAGCAGGCGAGCCTCGTGGACTAATGAAAAACTGTTTTTT. This encodes CASRRASWTNEKLFF.

The J gene is TRBJ2-1, the V gene TRBV29-1, with 10 bases matching TRBD2. CDR1 and CDR2 from the germline V gene are SQVTM and ANQGSEA. Unmatched junction bases numbered 6, after V lost 7 bases and J lost 0 bases. The CDR3 has 15 amino acids. CDR3 in amino acids: CSALGLAASYNEQFF. The CDR3 coding sequence is TGCAGCGCCCTTGGACTAGCGGCCTCCTACAATGAGCAGTTCTTC.

This chain joins TRBV6-4 and TRBJ2-2, with D maybe TRBD2 (5 bases). This CDR3 spans 14 amino acids. In germline, CDR1 is MRHNA, CDR2 SNTAGT. The ends were cut back, 6 bases at V and 4 bases at J, with 12 bases in the middle. The CDR3 DNA reads as TGTGCCAGCAGACGGGAAAGGACCACCGGGGAGCTGTTTTTT. This sequence encodes CASRRERTTGELFF.

This clone was observed a handful of times. The chain combines TRBV6-6 with TRBJ2-1; 8 bases are shared with TRBD2. CDR3 length: 17 amino acids. Losses at the gene ends were 5 bases for V and 7 bases for J; bases not matched to a gene: 16. The germline V gene has CDR1 MNHNY and CDR2 SVGAGI (reference sequence). This CDR3 reads CASSPTGGGHLVNEQFF. Here the CDR3 DNA reads TGTGCCAGCAGTCCAACGGGCGGGGGGCATTTAGTAAATGAGCAGTTCTTC.

The chain uses TRBV5-1 and TRBJ1-6; no definite D call. The CDR3 has 15 residues. Germline V lookup: CDR1 SGHRS, CDR2 YFSETQ. The V and J ends lost 0 bases and 5 bases respectively, with 9 bases between them. The CDR3 nucleotides are TGCGCCAGCAGCTTGGAAACAGCAGATAATTCACCCCTCCACTTT. This codes for CASSLETADNSPLHF.

This chain uses TRBV5-6 with TRBJ1-4; a weak D match, TRBD1 (5 bases). The germline V gene has CDR1 SGHDT and CDR2 YYEEEE. There are 14 residues in the CDR3. The V and J ends lost 2 bases and 3 bases respectively, with 8 bases between them. CDR3 amino acids: CASSFRQPNEKLFF. The DNA of the CDR3 is TGTGCCAGCAGCTTTAGACAGCCTAATGAAAAACTGTTTTTT.

The rearrangement links TRBV21-1 to TRBJ1-3; the D segment call TRBD1 is taken from the table without a DNA check. TRBV21-1 is annotated as a pseudogene. The CDR3 is 13 residues long. The CDR3, as DNA: TGTGCCAGAGACAGGGGGCCTGGAAACACCATATATTTT. Its translation: CARDRGPGNTIYF.

The gene calls are TRBV19 and TRBJ1-5; 9 nucleotides agree with TRBD1. Germline CDR1 and CDR2: LNHDA and SQIVND (reference sequence). V gave up 4 bases and J gave up 7 bases; unmatched junction bases: 11. The CDR3 runs 16 residues. CDR3 bases: TGTGCCAGTAGTAACTCGGGACAGGGTTGGAGACAGCCCCAGCATTTT. Translation: CASSNSGQGWRQPQHF.

The chain employs TRBV10-2 and TRBJ2-1, with a possible D match to TRBD2 (5 bases). V lost 0 bases to trimming and J lost 12 bases, with 15 bases between them. Per germline, CDR1 WSHSY and CDR2 SAAADI. The CDR3 sequence is 14 residues long. The CDR3 spells CASSESGAPSGQFF. The CDR3 bases are TGCGCCAGCAGTGAGTCGGGAGCCCCATCGGGGCAGTTCTTC.

The chain employs TRBV27 and TRBJ1-6; no definite D call. From germline, CDR1 is MNHEY and CDR2 SMNVEV (reference sequence). This CDR3 region has 19 residues. V was trimmed by 0 bases and J by 1 base, leaving 16 bases between them. The CDR3 DNA sequence: TGTGCCAGCAGTTTATCGCCTCCTCCCCGGGAGTCCTATAATTCACCCCTCCACTTT. It encodes CASSLSPPPRESYNSPLHF.

CDR3 amino acids: CASSRGQGRSYEQYF. CDR3 nucleotides: TGTGCCAGCAGCCGAGGACAGGGCCGCTCCTACGAGCAGTACTTC. This sequence joins TRBV5-4 and TRBJ2-7; 8 nucleotides line up with TRBD1. Germline lookup yields CDR1 SGHNT and CDR2 YYREEE (reference sequence). The junction had 6 bases not matched to a gene; V was cut back by 4 bases and J by 0 bases. This CDR3 has 15 amino acids.

The rearrangement uses TRBV29-1 and TRBJ1-2; TRBD1 is a possible D gene (5 bases). From germline, CDR1 is SQVTM and CDR2 ANQGSEA. V lost 0 bases, J lost 5 bases, and 13 bases lay in between. This CDR3 region has 14 residues. CDR3: CSVEEPTQGYGYTF. DNA for the CDR3: TGCAGCGTTGAAGAACCCACTCAGGGTTATGGCTACACCTTC.